A selection of T cell receptor beta chains follows, all from one sample in a study of T cell repertoires in ileal Crohn's disease. The table came from immunoSEQ multiplex PCR; TCRdb's copy has only in-frame clones and leaves some out. The sample yields 15,000 or so clones, roughly three quarters seen once. The sample consisted of ileal tissue. The source is an adult with Crohn's disease. Both conserved end residues are part of each CDR3. Each record gives: CDR3 protein, CDR3 DNA, J gene, D gene, V gene, clone size. D genes are given only for firm matches. Expanded clones get a size class; other rows say once, few or many, or leave the size out.

CDR3aa: CASSLGTGLNSPLHF
CDR3nt: TGTGCCAGCAGCTTGGGGACAGGCCTTAATTCACCCCTCCACTTT
j_gene: TRBJ1-6
d_gene: TRBD1
v_gene: TRBV5-5
abundance: few

CDR3aa: CASSSTGGDGYTF
CDR3nt: TGTGCCAGCAGCTCGACAGGGGGGGATGGCTACACCTTC
j_gene: TRBJ1-2
d_gene: TRBD1
v_gene: TRBV5-4
abundance: .

CDR3aa: CASSQDPLSYEQYF
CDR3nt: TGCGCCAGCAGCCAAGATCCTCTGTCCTACGAGCAGTACTTC
j_gene: TRBJ2-7
d_gene: .
v_gene: TRBV4-1
abundance: .

CDR3aa: CASSPPVQSDTQYF
CDR3nt: TGTGCCAGCTCACCACCGGTCCAGTCAGATACGCAGTATTTT
j_gene: TRBJ2-3
d_gene: .
v_gene: TRBV18
abundance: once

CDR3aa: CASSPFTGQNTEAFF
CDR3nt: TGTGCCAGCTCACCATTCACAGGTCAGAACACTGAAGCTTTCTTT
j_gene: TRBJ1-1
d_gene: .
v_gene: TRBV18
abundance: .

CDR3aa: CASSKTPGQGSGTFYNEQFF
CDR3nt: TGTGCCAGCAGCAAGACTCCGGGACAGGGGAGCGGGACCTTTTACAATGAGCAGTTCTTC
j_gene: TRBJ2-1
d_gene: TRBD1
v_gene: TRBV13
abundance: .

CDR3aa: CASSLYQGLEQFF
CDR3nt: TGTGCCAGCAGTTTATACCAGGGACTCGAGCAGTTCTTC
j_gene: TRBJ2-1
d_gene: .
v_gene: TRBV27
abundance: .

CDR3aa: CASSQDWGTGREKLFF
CDR3nt: TGCGCCAGCAGCCAAGATTGGGGGACAGGGAGAGAAAAACTGTTTTTT
j_gene: TRBJ1-4
d_gene: TRBD1
v_gene: TRBV4-3
abundance: .

CDR3aa: CASSLGDDTDTQYF
CDR3nt: TGTGCCAGCAGCTTAGGGGACGACACAGATACGCAGTATTTT
j_gene: TRBJ2-3
d_gene: .
v_gene: TRBV7-2
abundance: once

CDR3aa: CASSSGTGATDTQYF
CDR3nt: TGCGCCAGCAGCTCCGGGACAGGGGCCACAGATACGCAGTATTTT
j_gene: TRBJ2-3
d_gene: TRBD1
v_gene: TRBV5-1
abundance: .

CDR3aa: CASSRLGSGRGNEQFF
CDR3nt: TGCGCCAGCAGCCGCCTCGGTAGCGGGAGGGGAAATGAGCAGTTCTTC
j_gene: TRBJ2-1
d_gene: TRBD2
v_gene: TRBV4-3
abundance: .

CDR3aa: CASGGAYQETQYF
CDR3nt: TGTGCCAGCGGGGGCGCGTACCAAGAGACCCAGTACTTC
j_gene: TRBJ2-5
d_gene: .
v_gene: TRBV7-2
abundance: .

CDR3aa: CASSPDGGSLYEQYF
CDR3nt: TGCGCCAGCAGCCCCGACGGGGGTTCGCTTTACGAGCAGTACTTC
j_gene: TRBJ2-7
d_gene: .
v_gene: TRBV5-1
abundance: .

CDR3aa: CASSLFGTGPGNTIYF
CDR3nt: TGCGCCAGCAGCCTCTTCGGGACAGGGCCTGGAAACACCATATATTTT
j_gene: TRBJ1-3
d_gene: TRBD1
v_gene: TRBV4-3
abundance: few

CDR3aa: CASWVPNTEAFF
CDR3nt: TGTGCCAGCTGGGTACCGAACACTGAAGCTTTCTTT
j_gene: TRBJ1-1
d_gene: .
v_gene: TRBV28
abundance: few

CDR3aa: CASSEDRTGVYGYTF
CDR3nt: TGTGCCAGCAGTGAAGACCGGACAGGGGTGTATGGCTACACCTTC
j_gene: TRBJ1-2
d_gene: TRBD1
v_gene: TRBV25-1
abundance: few

CDR3aa: CASSQDPGSNQPQHF
CDR3nt: TGTGCCAGCAGCCAAGATCCGGGAAGCAATCAGCCCCAGCATTTT
j_gene: TRBJ1-5
d_gene: .
v_gene: TRBV5-4
abundance: .

CDR3aa: CASSQDRGIRTEAFF
CDR3nt: TGTGCCAGCAGCCAAGATAGGGGGATTCGGACTGAAGCTTTCTTT
j_gene: TRBJ1-1
d_gene: .
v_gene: TRBV4-2
abundance: .

CDR3aa: CASSIKSGTGELFF
CDR3nt: TGTGCCAGTAGTATAAAATCCGGCACCGGGGAGCTGTTTTTT
j_gene: TRBJ2-2
d_gene: .
v_gene: TRBV19
abundance: .

CDR3aa: CASSFPGQTYEQYF
CDR3nt: TGTGCCAGCAGTTTCCCGGGACAGACCTACGAGCAGTACTTC
j_gene: TRBJ2-7
d_gene: TRBD1
v_gene: TRBV28
abundance: .

CDR3aa: CASSPGTSGEKLFF
CDR3nt: TGTGCCAGCTCACCCGGGACCTCAGGGGAAAAACTGTTTTTT
j_gene: TRBJ1-4
d_gene: .
v_gene: TRBV18
abundance: .

CDR3aa: CSVEWGNEQFF
CDR3nt: TGCAGCGTTGAATGGGGCAATGAGCAGTTCTTC
j_gene: TRBJ2-1
d_gene: .
v_gene: TRBV29-1
abundance: .

CDR3aa: CASSGSGQLYGYTF
CDR3nt: TGTGCCAGCAGCGGATCCGGACAGCTCTATGGCTACACCTTC
j_gene: TRBJ1-2
d_gene: .
v_gene: TRBV9
abundance: .

CDR3aa: CASSRGGDTEAFF
CDR3nt: TGTGCCAGCAGCCGTGGGGGGGACACTGAAGCTTTCTTT
j_gene: TRBJ1-1
d_gene: .
v_gene: TRBV7-8
abundance: .

CDR3aa: CASSLKTGGIEQYF
CDR3nt: TGTGCCAGCAGTTTAAAGACAGGGGGTATTGAGCAGTACTTC
j_gene: TRBJ2-7
d_gene: TRBD1
v_gene: TRBV27
abundance: .

CDR3aa: CASSLDRGSNEKLFF
CDR3nt: TGCGCCAGCAGCTTGGATCGGGGGTCTAATGAAAAACTGTTTTTT
j_gene: TRBJ1-4
d_gene: .
v_gene: TRBV5-1
abundance: .

CDR3aa: CASSRQFSGANVLTF
CDR3nt: TGTGCCAGCAGCCGACAATTCTCTGGGGCCAACGTCCTGACTTTC
j_gene: TRBJ2-6
d_gene: .
v_gene: TRBV7-9
abundance: .

CDR3aa: CASSLVAEETQYF
CDR3nt: TGTGCCAGCAGCTTAGTAGCGGAAGAGACCCAGTACTTC
j_gene: TRBJ2-5
d_gene: .
v_gene: TRBV11-3
abundance: .

CDR3aa: CASSEGTVTNPNYGYTF
CDR3nt: TGTGCCAGCAGTGAGGGGACAGTTACAAACCCCAACTATGGCTACACCTTC
j_gene: TRBJ1-2
d_gene: TRBD1
v_gene: TRBV2
abundance: .

CDR3aa: CASVRGRSANEKLFF
CDR3nt: TGTGCCAGCGTCCGGGGGCGCTCAGCTAATGAAAAACTGTTTTTT
j_gene: TRBJ1-4
d_gene: .
v_gene: TRBV6-1
abundance: .

CDR3aa: CASSLEWAGELFF
CDR3nt: TGTGCCAGCAGCTTGGAATGGGCCGGGGAGCTGTTTTTT
j_gene: TRBJ2-2
d_gene: .
v_gene: TRBV5-5
abundance: .

CDR3aa: CASSVGDNEQFF
CDR3nt: TGTGCCAGCAGCGTGGGGGACAATGAGCAGTTCTTC
j_gene: TRBJ2-1
d_gene: .
v_gene: TRBV9
abundance: once

CDR3aa: CASSERSGANVLTF
CDR3nt: TGTGCCAGCAGCGAAAGATCCGGGGCCAACGTCCTGACTTTC
j_gene: TRBJ2-6
d_gene: .
v_gene: TRBV9
abundance: .

CDR3aa: CASSVGTWTGLNEQFF
CDR3nt: TGTGCCAGCAGCGTGGGCACCTGGACAGGTCTTAATGAGCAGTTCTTC
j_gene: TRBJ2-1
d_gene: TRBD1
v_gene: TRBV5-6
abundance: .

CDR3aa: CASSVGAIRGETQYF
CDR3nt: TGTGCCAGCAGCGTAGGGGCTATCCGTGGAGAGACCCAGTACTTC
j_gene: TRBJ2-5
d_gene: .
v_gene: TRBV9
abundance: .

CDR3aa: CASMGQANLGANVLTF
CDR3nt: TGTGCCAGCATGGGACAGGCCAATCTCGGGGCCAACGTCCTGACTTTC
j_gene: TRBJ2-6
d_gene: TRBD1
v_gene: TRBV25-1
abundance: .

CDR3aa: CASSSQTGELFF
CDR3nt: TGTGCCAGCAGTTCCCAAACCGGGGAGCTGTTTTTT
j_gene: TRBJ2-2
d_gene: .
v_gene: TRBV6-5
abundance: medium-sized

CDR3aa: CASSLQVTDTQYF
CDR3nt: TGTGCCAGCAGCTTACAAGTCACAGATACGCAGTATTTT
j_gene: TRBJ2-3
d_gene: .
v_gene: TRBV7-3
abundance: .

CDR3aa: CASSPWDLATPSVRGPGGLGYTF
CDR3nt: .
j_gene: TRBJ1-2
d_gene: .
v_gene: TRBV19
abundance: .

CDR3aa: CASSLMGLASDTQYF
CDR3nt: TGTGCCAGCAGCCTTATGGGACTCGCCAGTGATACGCAGTATTTT
j_gene: TRBJ2-3
d_gene: .
v_gene: TRBV16
abundance: medium-sized

CDR3aa: CASSQGLAFDSYEQYF
CDR3nt: TGTGCCAGCAGCCAGGGACTAGCGTTTGACTCCTACGAGCAGTACTTC
j_gene: TRBJ2-7
d_gene: .
v_gene: TRBV21-1
abundance: .

CDR3aa: CATSREPSDSLHYGYTF
CDR3nt: TGTGCCACCAGCAGAGAACCCTCCGACAGCCTCCACTATGGCTACACCTTC
j_gene: TRBJ1-2
d_gene: .
v_gene: TRBV15
abundance: once

CDR3aa: CASTLPQGNNYGYTF
CDR3nt: TGTGCCAGCACCCTACCACAGGGGAACAACTATGGCTACACCTTC
j_gene: TRBJ1-2
d_gene: TRBD1
v_gene: TRBV6-5
abundance: .

CDR3aa: CASSQDGWEDNEQFF
CDR3nt: TGCGCCAGCAGCCAAGATGGGTGGGAGGACAATGAGCAGTTCTTC
j_gene: TRBJ2-1
d_gene: .
v_gene: TRBV4-1
abundance: once

CDR3aa: CASSFATGNTQYF
CDR3nt: TGTGCCAGCAGCTTCGCCACAGGGAATACGCAGTATTTT
j_gene: TRBJ2-3
d_gene: .
v_gene: TRBV5-6
abundance: .

CDR3aa: CASRPYRGGTGELFF
CDR3nt: TGTGCCAGCAGACCCTACAGGGGCGGGACCGGGGAGCTGTTTTTT
j_gene: TRBJ2-2
d_gene: TRBD1
v_gene: TRBV27
abundance: .

CDR3aa: CASRTSGMNYEQYF
CDR3nt: TGTGCCAGCAGGACTAGCGGGATGAACTACGAGCAGTACTTC
j_gene: TRBJ2-7
d_gene: TRBD2
v_gene: TRBV28
abundance: .

CDR3aa: CASSEPDNTEAFF
CDR3nt: TGTGCCAGCAGTGAACCAGACAACACTGAAGCTTTCTTT
j_gene: TRBJ1-1
d_gene: .
v_gene: TRBV6-1
abundance: .

CDR3aa: CASSSGMYVSNYGYTF
CDR3nt: TGTGCCAGCAGCTCCGGGATGTACGTTTCTAACTATGGCTACACCTTC
j_gene: TRBJ1-2
d_gene: .
v_gene: TRBV7-8
abundance: few

CDR3aa: CASSLSSQETQYF
CDR3nt: TGTGCCAGCAGCTTATCCAGCCAAGAGACCCAGTACTTC
j_gene: TRBJ2-5
d_gene: .
v_gene: TRBV7-9
abundance: .

CDR3aa: CASSLVRGADSSYEQYF
CDR3nt: TGTGCCAGCAGCTTGGTTCGGGGGGCCGATAGCTCCTACGAGCAGTACTTC
j_gene: TRBJ2-7
d_gene: .
v_gene: TRBV5-8
abundance: .

CDR3aa: CASSSDSSNTEAFF
CDR3nt: TGCGCCAGCAGCTCGGACAGTTCGAACACTGAAGCTTTCTTT
j_gene: TRBJ1-1
d_gene: .
v_gene: TRBV5-1
abundance: .

CDR3aa: CASSPNINTEAFF
CDR3nt: TGTGCCAGCTCACCCAACATAAACACTGAAGCTTTCTTT
j_gene: TRBJ1-1
d_gene: .
v_gene: TRBV18
abundance: .

CDR3aa: CASSKGQSGQETQYF
CDR3nt: TGCGCCAGCAGCAAAGGGCAATCAGGGCAAGAGACCCAGTACTTC
j_gene: TRBJ2-5
d_gene: .
v_gene: TRBV5-1
abundance: .

CDR3aa: CASSLQGQGAYEQYF
CDR3nt: TGTGCCAGCAGCTTACAGGGACAGGGGGCCTACGAGCAGTACTTC
j_gene: TRBJ2-7
d_gene: TRBD1
v_gene: TRBV7-2
abundance: .

CDR3aa: CASSLYGSYTF
CDR3nt: TGTGCCAGCAGTTTATACGGTAGCTACACCTTC
j_gene: TRBJ1-2
d_gene: .
v_gene: TRBV28
abundance: .

CDR3aa: CASSADPNSNQPQHF
CDR3nt: TGTGCCAGCAGCGCCGACCCGAATAGCAATCAGCCCCAGCATTTT
j_gene: TRBJ1-5
d_gene: .
v_gene: TRBV5-4
abundance: .

CDR3aa: CASSYSTRFTGELFF
CDR3nt: TGTGCCAGCAGTTACTCGACCAGATTCACCGGGGAGCTGTTTTTT
j_gene: TRBJ2-2
d_gene: .
v_gene: TRBV6-5
abundance: .

CDR3aa: CASSPQSGTEAFF
CDR3nt: TGTGCCAGCTCACCACAATCTGGGACTGAAGCTTTCTTT
j_gene: TRBJ1-1
d_gene: .
v_gene: TRBV18
abundance: .

CDR3aa: CASSYLLGDYGYTF
CDR3nt: TGTGCCAGCAGTTACTTATTAGGGGACTATGGCTACACCTTC
j_gene: TRBJ1-2
d_gene: .
v_gene: TRBV6-5
abundance: .